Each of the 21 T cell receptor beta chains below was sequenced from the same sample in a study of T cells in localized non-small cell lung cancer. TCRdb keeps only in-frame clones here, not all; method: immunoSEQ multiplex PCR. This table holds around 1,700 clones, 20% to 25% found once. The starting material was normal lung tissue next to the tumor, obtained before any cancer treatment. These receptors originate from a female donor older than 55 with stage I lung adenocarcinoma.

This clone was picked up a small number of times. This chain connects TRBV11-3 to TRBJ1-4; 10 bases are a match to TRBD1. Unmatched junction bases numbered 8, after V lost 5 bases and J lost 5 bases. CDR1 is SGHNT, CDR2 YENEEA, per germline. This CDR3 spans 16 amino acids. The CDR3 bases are TGTGCCAGCAGCGTGGGGACAGGGGCACCGAATGAAAAACTGTTTTTT. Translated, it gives CASSVGTGAPNEKLFF.

The CDR3 region has the DNA TGCGCCAGCAGTCGGGAGAGGAACACTGAAGCTTTCTTT. Amino acids: CASSRERNTEAFF. The V call is TRBV23-1, the J call TRBJ1-1; D unresolved. TRBV23-1 is an ORF; its function is uncertain. The CDR3 is made up of 13 amino acids. V was clipped by 4 bases and J by 1 base, with 7 bases between them.

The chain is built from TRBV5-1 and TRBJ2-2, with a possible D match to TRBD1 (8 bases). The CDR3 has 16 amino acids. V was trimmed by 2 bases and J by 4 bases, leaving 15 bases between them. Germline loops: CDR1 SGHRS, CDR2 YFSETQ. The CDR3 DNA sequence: TGCGCCAGCAGCTTACTGACAGGGGAGGGCACCGGGGAGCTGTTTTTT. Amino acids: CASSLLTGEGTGELFF.

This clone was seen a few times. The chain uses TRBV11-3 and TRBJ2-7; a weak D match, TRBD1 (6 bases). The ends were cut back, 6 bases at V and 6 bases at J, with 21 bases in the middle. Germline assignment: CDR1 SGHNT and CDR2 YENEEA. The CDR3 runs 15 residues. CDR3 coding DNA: TGTGCCAGCAGTCCCAGGGGAACCACCCAAAGCGAGCAGTACTTC. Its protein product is CASSPRGTTQSEQYF.

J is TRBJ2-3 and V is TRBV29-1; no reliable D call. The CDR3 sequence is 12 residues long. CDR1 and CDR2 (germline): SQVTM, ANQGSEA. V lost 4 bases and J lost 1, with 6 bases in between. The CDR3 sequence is CSVGLRTDTQYF. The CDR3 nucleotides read TGCAGCGTTGGGTTGCGCACAGATACGCAGTATTTT.

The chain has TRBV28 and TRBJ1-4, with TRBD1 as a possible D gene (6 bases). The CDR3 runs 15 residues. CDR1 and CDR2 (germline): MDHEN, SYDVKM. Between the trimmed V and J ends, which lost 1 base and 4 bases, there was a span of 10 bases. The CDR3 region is CASSLSRGLNEKLFF. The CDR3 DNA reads TGTGCCAGCAGTTTATCCAGGGGACTTAATGAAAAACTGTTTTTT.

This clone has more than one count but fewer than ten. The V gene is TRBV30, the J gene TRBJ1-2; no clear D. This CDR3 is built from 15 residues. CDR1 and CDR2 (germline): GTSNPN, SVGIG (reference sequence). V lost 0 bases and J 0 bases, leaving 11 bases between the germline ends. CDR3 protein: CAWSVKAVANYGYTF. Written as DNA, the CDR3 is TGTGCCTGGAGTGTAAAGGCGGTAGCTAACTATGGCTACACCTTC.

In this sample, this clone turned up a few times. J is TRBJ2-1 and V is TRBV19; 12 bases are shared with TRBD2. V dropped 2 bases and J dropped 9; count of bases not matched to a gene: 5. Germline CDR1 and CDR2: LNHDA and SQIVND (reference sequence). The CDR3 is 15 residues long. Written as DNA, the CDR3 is TGTGCCAGTAGTATATCTAGCGGGGGGGGTATTGAGCAGTTCTTC. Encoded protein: CASSISSGGGIEQFF.

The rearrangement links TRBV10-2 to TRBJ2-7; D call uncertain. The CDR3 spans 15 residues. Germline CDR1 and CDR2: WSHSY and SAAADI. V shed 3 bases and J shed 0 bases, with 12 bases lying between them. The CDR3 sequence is CASSDGNPSSYEQYF. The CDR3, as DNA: TGCGCCAGCAGTGACGGTAACCCCAGCTCCTACGAGCAGTACTTC.

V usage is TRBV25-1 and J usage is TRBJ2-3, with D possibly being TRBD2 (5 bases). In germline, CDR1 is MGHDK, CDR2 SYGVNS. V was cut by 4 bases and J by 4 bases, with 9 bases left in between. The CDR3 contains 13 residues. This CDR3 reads CASSAFGADTQYF. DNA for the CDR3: TGTGCCAGCAGTGCCTTCGGGGCAGATACGCAGTATTTT.

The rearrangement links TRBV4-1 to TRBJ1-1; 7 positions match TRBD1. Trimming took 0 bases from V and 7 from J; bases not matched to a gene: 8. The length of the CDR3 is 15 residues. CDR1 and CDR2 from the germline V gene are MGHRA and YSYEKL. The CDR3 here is CASSQEGRQGLEAFF. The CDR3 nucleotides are TGCGCCAGCAGCCAAGAGGGTCGACAGGGCCTTGAAGCTTTCTTT.

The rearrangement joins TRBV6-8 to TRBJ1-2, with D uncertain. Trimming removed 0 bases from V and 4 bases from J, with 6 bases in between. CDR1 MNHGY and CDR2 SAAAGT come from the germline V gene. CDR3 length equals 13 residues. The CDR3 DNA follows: TGTGCCAGCAGTTACTCCGGATTCTATGGCTACACCTTC. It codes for CASSYSGFYGYTF.

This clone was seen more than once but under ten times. The CDR3 DNA reads TGTGCCAGCAGCCCCCCGGGACTAAACACCGGGGAGCTGTTTTTT. Its translation is CASSPPGLNTGELFF. V is TRBV9 and J is TRBJ2-2, with 7 bases lining up with TRBD2. V was pared by 4 bases and J by 2 bases, with 5 bases of the junction left unmatched. Germline values: CDR1 SGDLS, CDR2 YYNGEE. The CDR3 loop spans 15 amino acids.

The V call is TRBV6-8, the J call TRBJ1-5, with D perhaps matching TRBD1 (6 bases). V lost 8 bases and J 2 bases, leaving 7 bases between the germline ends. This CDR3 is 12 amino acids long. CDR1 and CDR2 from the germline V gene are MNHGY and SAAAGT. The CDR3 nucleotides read TGTGCCAGCGGGGGCGGCAATCAGCCCCAGCATTTT. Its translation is CASGGGNQPQHF.

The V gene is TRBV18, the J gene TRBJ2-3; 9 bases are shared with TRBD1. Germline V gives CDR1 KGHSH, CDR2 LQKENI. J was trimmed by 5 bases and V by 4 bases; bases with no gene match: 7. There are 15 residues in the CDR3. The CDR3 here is CASSRGQGGVDTQYF. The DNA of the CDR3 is TGTGCCAGCTCACGGGGACAGGGAGGAGTAGATACGCAGTATTTT.

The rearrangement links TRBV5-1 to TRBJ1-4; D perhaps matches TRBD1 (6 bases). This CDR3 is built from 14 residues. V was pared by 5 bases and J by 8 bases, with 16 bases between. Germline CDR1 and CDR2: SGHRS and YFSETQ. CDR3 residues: CASRSPDSPEKLFF. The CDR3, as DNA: TGCGCCAGCAGGTCTCCGGACAGTCCGGAAAAACTGTTTTTT.

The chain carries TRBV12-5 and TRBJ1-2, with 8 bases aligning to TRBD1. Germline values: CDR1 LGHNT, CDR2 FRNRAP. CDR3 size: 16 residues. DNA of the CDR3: TGTGCCAGCAAGCCTCCCCGCGACAGGGGTTTCCAAGGCTACACCTTC. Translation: CASKPPRDRGFQGYTF. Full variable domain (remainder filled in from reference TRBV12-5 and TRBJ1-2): DARVTQTPRHKVTEMGQEVTMRCQPILGHNTVFWYRQTMMQGLELLAYFRNRAPLDDSGMPKDRFSAEMPDATLATLKIQPSEPRDSAVYFCASKPPRDRGFQGYTFGSGTRLTVV.

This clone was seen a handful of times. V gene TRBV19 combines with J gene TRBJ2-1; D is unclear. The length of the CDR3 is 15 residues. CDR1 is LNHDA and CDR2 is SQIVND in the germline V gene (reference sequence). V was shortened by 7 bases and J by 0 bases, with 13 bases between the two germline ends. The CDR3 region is CASIAQGGSYNEQFF. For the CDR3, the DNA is TGTGCCAGTATCGCACAAGGTGGCTCCTACAATGAGCAGTTCTTC.

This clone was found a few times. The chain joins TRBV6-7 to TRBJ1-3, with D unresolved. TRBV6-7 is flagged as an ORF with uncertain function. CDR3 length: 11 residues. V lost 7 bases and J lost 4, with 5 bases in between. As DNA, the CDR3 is TGTGCCAGCATCACAGGAAACACCATATATTTT. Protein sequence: CASITGNTIYF.

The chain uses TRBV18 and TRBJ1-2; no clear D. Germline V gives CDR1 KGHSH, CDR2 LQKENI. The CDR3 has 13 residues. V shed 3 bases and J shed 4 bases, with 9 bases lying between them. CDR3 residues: CASSPDGTYGYTF. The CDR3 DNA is TGTGCCAGCTCACCGGACGGAACCTATGGCTACACCTTC.

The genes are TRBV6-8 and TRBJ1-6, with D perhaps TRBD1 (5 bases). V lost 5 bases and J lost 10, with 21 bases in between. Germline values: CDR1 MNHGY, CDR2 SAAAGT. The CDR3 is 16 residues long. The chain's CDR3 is CASSKTPGGNRSPLHF. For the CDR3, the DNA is TGTGCCAGCAGTAAAACCCCTGGGGGAAACCGCTCACCCCTCCACTTT.